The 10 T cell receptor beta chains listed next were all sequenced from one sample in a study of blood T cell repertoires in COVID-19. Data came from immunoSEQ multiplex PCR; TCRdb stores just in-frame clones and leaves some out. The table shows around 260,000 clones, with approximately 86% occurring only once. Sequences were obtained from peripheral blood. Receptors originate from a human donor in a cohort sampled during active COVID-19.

The CDR3 protein is CASSVVGQGASGELFF. The CDR3, as DNA: TGTGCCAGCAGCGTAGTGGGACAGGGGGCGAGCGGGGAGCTGTTTTTT. This chain joins TRBV9 and TRBJ2-2; TRBD1 matches 12 bases. V gave up 0 bases and J gave up 7 bases; unmatched junction bases: 4. In germline, CDR1 is SGDLS, CDR2 YYNGEE. The CDR3 is made up of 16 amino acids.

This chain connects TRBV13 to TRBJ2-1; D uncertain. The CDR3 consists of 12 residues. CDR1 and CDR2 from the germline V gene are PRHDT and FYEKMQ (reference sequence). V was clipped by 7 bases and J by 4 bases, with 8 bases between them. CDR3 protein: CASTEKYNEQFF. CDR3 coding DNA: TGTGCCAGCACGGAGAAGTACAATGAGCAGTTCTTC.

The CDR3 nucleotides read TGTGCCAGCAGCCCCCAGGGGAGGGGGCAAGAGACCCAGTACTTC. This translates into CASSPQGRGQETQYF. The V call is TRBV9, the J call TRBJ2-5, with a possible D match to TRBD2 (7 bases). The CDR3 contains 15 residues. V lost 4 bases and J 2 bases, leaving 15 bases between the germline ends. The germline CDR1 and CDR2 sequences are SGDLS and YYNGEE. Together with reference TRBV9 and TRBJ2-5, the CDR3 gives the full variable domain: DSGVTQTPKHLITATGQRVTLRCSPRSGDLSVYWYQQSLDQGLQFLIQYYNGEERAKGNILERFSAQQFPDLHSELNLSSLELGDSALYFCASSPQGRGQETQYFGPGTRLLVL.

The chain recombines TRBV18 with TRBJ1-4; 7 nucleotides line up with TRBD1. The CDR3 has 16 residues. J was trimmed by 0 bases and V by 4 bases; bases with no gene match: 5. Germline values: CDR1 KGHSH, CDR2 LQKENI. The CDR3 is CASSLDRIATNEKLFF. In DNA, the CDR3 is TGTGCCAGCTCACTGGACAGGATTGCAACTAATGAAAAACTGTTTTTT.

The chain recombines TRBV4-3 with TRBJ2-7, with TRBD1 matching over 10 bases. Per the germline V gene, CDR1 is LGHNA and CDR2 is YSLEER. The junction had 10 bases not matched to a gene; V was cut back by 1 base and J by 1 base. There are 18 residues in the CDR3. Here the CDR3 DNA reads TGCGCCAGCAGCCAAGGCCCCTCGACAGGGGGCTTTTCCTACGAGCAGTACTTC. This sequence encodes CASSQGPSTGGFSYEQYF.

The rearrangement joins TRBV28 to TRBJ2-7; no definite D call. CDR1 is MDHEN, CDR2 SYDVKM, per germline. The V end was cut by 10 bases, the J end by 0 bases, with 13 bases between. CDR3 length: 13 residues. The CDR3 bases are TGTGCCACCGACACCGTCCCCTCCTACGAGCAGTACTTC. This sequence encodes CATDTVPSYEQYF.

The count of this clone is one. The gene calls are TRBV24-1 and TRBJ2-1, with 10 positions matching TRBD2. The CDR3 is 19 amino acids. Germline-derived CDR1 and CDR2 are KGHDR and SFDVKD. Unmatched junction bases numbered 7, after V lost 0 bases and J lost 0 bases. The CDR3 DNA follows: TGTGCCACCAGTGATTTGCGAGCGGGGGGGTCTAACTCCTACAATGAGCAGTTCTTC. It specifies CATSDLRAGGSNSYNEQFF.

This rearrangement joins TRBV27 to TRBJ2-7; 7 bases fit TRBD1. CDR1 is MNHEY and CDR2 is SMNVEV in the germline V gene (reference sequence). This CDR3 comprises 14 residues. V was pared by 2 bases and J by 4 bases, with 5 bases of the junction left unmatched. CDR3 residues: CASSLRQGNYEQYF. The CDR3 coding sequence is TGTGCCAGCAGTTTACGACAGGGAAATTACGAGCAGTACTTC.

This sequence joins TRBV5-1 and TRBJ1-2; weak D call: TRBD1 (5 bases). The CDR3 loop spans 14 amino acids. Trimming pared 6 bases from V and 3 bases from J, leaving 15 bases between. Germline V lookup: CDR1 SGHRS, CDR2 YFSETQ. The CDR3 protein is CASKQDPWDYGYTF. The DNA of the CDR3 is TGCGCCAGCAAACAGGATCCTTGGGACTATGGCTACACCTTC.

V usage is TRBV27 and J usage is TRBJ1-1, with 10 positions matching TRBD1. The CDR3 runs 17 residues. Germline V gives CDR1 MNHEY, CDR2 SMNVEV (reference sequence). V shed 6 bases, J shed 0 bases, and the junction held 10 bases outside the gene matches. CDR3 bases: TGTGCCAGCAGACCGGGACAGGGGTTAAAAATGAACACTGAAGCTTTCTTT. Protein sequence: CASRPGQGLKMNTEAFF.